A single sample gave rise to the 19 T cell receptor beta chains below, sequenced in a study of cytomegalovirus exposure and HLA in healthy donors (dated by TCRdb to about 2017). Library preparation employed the immunoSEQ multiplex PCR assay. For the multiplex PCR, a mixture combining 60 forward primers for TCR Vbeta segments and 13 reverse primers for TCR Jbeta segments was used. TCRdb limited this immuneACCESS table to in-frame rearrangements with V and J called. A share of clones is missing; checked studies link under half to unresolved V genes, and the rest is unexplained. This sample has roughly 170,000 clones in its table, and less than 90% of those were observed once. About 4.4% of the sample rests with the top ten. Sequences were obtained from PBMCs. Receptor source: a woman between 50 and 59 years old in good health and CMV-seropositive.

This clone came up a few times. The rearrangement joins TRBV7-2 to TRBJ2-6; perhaps TRBD2 as D (5 bases). Germline loops: CDR1 SGHTA, CDR2 FQGNSA. CDR3 length: 15 residues. V was pared by 5 bases and J by 0 bases, with 8 bases between. CDR3 nucleotides: TGTGCCAGCAGCGCGGGTTTCTCTGGGGCCAACGTCCTGACTTTC. The encoded protein is CASSAGFSGANVLTF. The full variable domain, in which reference TRBV7-2 and TRBJ2-6 provide the parts outside the CDR3, is GAGVSQSPSNKVTEKGKDVELRCDPISGHTALYWYRQSLGQGLEFLIYFQGNSAPDKSGLPSDRFSAERTGGSVSTLTIQRTQQEDSAVYLCASSAGFSGANVLTFGAGSRLTVL.

The chain links TRBV4-3 to TRBJ1-1, with TRBD1 matching over 7 bases. CDR3 length equals 15 residues. J gave up 5 bases and V 0 bases, and 6 bases lay outside the gene matches. CDR1 and CDR2 (germline): LGHNA, YSLEER. CDR3 nucleotide sequence: TGCGCCAGCAGCCAAGAGGGCAGGGGGTTTACTGAAGCTTTCTTT. Residues: CASSQEGRGFTEAFF.

The gene calls are TRBV28 and TRBJ1-3; D is perhaps TRBD1 (6 bases). The V gene lost 6 bases and the J gene lost 0 bases, with 12 bases spanning the gap. This CDR3 has 15 amino acids. Germline CDR1 reads MDHEN; CDR2 reads SYDVKM. The CDR3 DNA is TGTGCCAGCAGCTCACAGGGTATCTCTGGAAACACCATATATTTT. Its protein is CASSSQGISGNTIYF.

This chain uses TRBV5-1 with TRBJ1-1; D is undetermined. Per the germline V gene, CDR1 is SGHRS and CDR2 is YFSETQ. The V and J ends lost 5 bases and 0 bases respectively, with 14 bases between them. CDR3 length equals 15 residues. The CDR3 DNA is TGCGCCAGCAGTTCCGGAGGGTCGATGAACACTGAAGCTTTCTTT. It encodes CASSSGGSMNTEAFF.

V is TRBV5-4 and J is TRBJ2-3; TRBD1 matches 9 bases. Germline V lookup: CDR1 SGHNT, CDR2 YYREEE (reference sequence). This CDR3 contains 16 residues. V was clipped by 3 bases and J by 5 bases; unmatched bases: 10. CDR3 protein: CASSSAPGQGVDTQYF. The CDR3, as DNA: TGTGCCAGCAGCTCGGCCCCGGGACAGGGCGTAGATACGCAGTATTTT. Looking up the rest from reference TRBV5-4 and TRBJ2-3 gives the full variable domain: ETGVTQSPTHLIKTRGQQVTLRCSSQSGHNTVSWYQQALGQGPQFIFQYYREEENGRGNFPPRFSGLQFPNYSSELNVNALELDDSALYLCASSSAPGQGVDTQYFGPGTRLTVL.

This chain joins TRBV6-1 and TRBJ2-3, with a possible D match to TRBD2 (6 bases). Germline CDR1 reads MNHNS; CDR2 reads SASEGT. V dropped 1 base and J dropped 1 base, with 12 bases sitting between them. This CDR3 contains 16 residues. DNA of the CDR3: TGTGCCAGCAGTGAAGTCATGGAGGGCCGCACAGATACGCAGTATTTT. Translating gives CASSEVMEGRTDTQYF.

The chain employs TRBV19 and TRBJ1-2, with 8 bases aligning to TRBD1. CDR1 and CDR2 from the germline V gene are LNHDA and SQIVND (reference sequence). V lost 6 bases, J lost 5 bases, and 5 bases stayed unmatched. CDR3 length: 13 residues. CDR3 nucleotides: TGTGCCAGTAGACCGGACAGGGAGTATGGCTACACCTTC. It encodes CASRPDREYGYTF.

The chain carries TRBV5-1 and TRBJ2-1; D may be TRBD2 (7 bases). The V end was cut by 6 bases, the J end by 8 bases, with 21 bases between. Germline V gene data show CDR1 as SGHRS and CDR2 as YFSETQ. CDR3 length: 15 amino acids. The CDR3 protein is CASTEGGGRYDEQFF. In DNA form, the CDR3 reads TGCGCCAGCACTGAGGGAGGGGGGAGGTACGATGAGCAGTTCTTC.

The chain couples TRBV18 to TRBJ2-5, with D maybe TRBD2 (6 bases). The CDR3 is 15 amino acids. Looked up from germline, CDR1 is KGHSH and CDR2 is LQKENI. Trimming shortened V by 6 bases and J by 5 bases, and 19 bases separated the two germline ends. CDR3 nucleotide sequence: TGTGCCAGCTCGCGTAATACCGGGGACTCGGAGACCCAGTACTTC. Amino acid sequence: CASSRNTGDSETQYF. The full variable domain, rest sourced from reference TRBV18 and TRBJ2-5, is NAGVMQNPRHLVRRRGQEARLRCSPMKGHSHVYWYRQLPEEGLKFMVYLQKENIIDESGMPKERFSAEFPKEGPSILRIQQVVRGDSAAYFCASSRNTGDSETQYFGPGTRLLVL.

This chain uses TRBV7-9 with TRBJ1-1; 7 nucleotides agree with TRBD1. The CDR3 is made up of 15 amino acids. V lost 4 bases to trimming and J lost 3 bases; unmatched junction nucleotides: 8. The germline gives CDR1 SEHNR, CDR2 FQNEAQ (reference sequence). This CDR3 is CASSSDRTGDTEAFF. In DNA form, the CDR3 reads TGTGCCAGCAGCTCGGACAGGACAGGCGACACTGAAGCTTTCTTT.

The chain recombines TRBV5-1 with TRBJ1-4; 7 bases align to TRBD1. Per germline, CDR1 SGHRS and CDR2 YFSETQ. V lost 2 bases to trimming and J lost 7 bases; unmatched junction nucleotides: 5. The CDR3 extends over 14 amino acids. CDR3 DNA: TGCGCCAGCAGCTTTATCCAGGGGGGTGAAAAACTGTTTTTT. It encodes CASSFIQGGEKLFF.

This chain links TRBV9 with TRBJ2-7; D not resolved. The germline gives CDR1 SGDLS, CDR2 YYNGEE. Trimming cost V 4 bases and J 6 bases, with 20 bases left between them. The CDR3 length is 15 residues. CDR3 sequence: CASSPPGRLVLEQYF. The CDR3 nucleotides read TGTGCCAGCAGCCCCCCTGGCAGGCTGGTACTCGAGCAGTACTTC.

J is TRBJ2-5 and V is TRBV2, with 14 positions matching TRBD2. Trimming cost V 6 bases and J 5 bases; bases outside gene matches: 8. The CDR3 runs to 16 residues. From germline, CDR1 is SNHLY and CDR2 FYNNEI. The chain's CDR3 is CASRAGTSGGRETQYF. Here the CDR3 DNA reads TGTGCCAGCAGGGCCGGGACTAGCGGGGGCCGGGAGACCCAGTACTTC.

This clone was counted between two and nine times. The CDR3 is CASSSGQGSLEEQYF. CDR3 bases: TGTGCCAGCAGCTCCGGACAGGGTAGCCTAGAAGAGCAGTACTTC. The V gene is TRBV7-9, the J gene TRBJ2-7, with 8 bases matching TRBD1. Trimming removed 4 bases from V and 7 bases from J; junction bases left unmatched: 12. In germline, CDR1 is SEHNR, CDR2 FQNEAQ (reference sequence). The CDR3 is 15 residues long.

V is TRBV28 and J is TRBJ1-2; 10 positions agree with TRBD1. J was trimmed by 7 bases and V by 3 bases; bases with no gene match: 5. Germline CDR1 MDHEN, CDR2 SYDVKM. The CDR3 spans 14 residues. The CDR3 nucleotides read TGTGCCAGCAGTTTTTCGGGACAGGGGTTTGGCTACACCTTC. Encoded protein: CASSFSGQGFGYTF.

The V and J genes are TRBV19 and TRBJ1-5; 7 nucleotides match TRBD1. The CDR3 has 16 residues. Germline CDR1 and CDR2: LNHDA and SQIVND (reference sequence). Trimming took 6 bases from V and 4 from J; bases not matched to a gene: 12. CDR3 bases: TGTGCCAGTAGGGCCACAGGGGCCGGGAGAAATCAGCCCCAGCATTTT. Translated, it gives CASRATGAGRNQPQHF.

This clone was seen just once. This chain links TRBV28 with TRBJ1-1, with 7 bases that match TRBD1. The germline CDR1 and CDR2 sequences are MDHEN and SYDVKM. J lost 4 bases, V lost 2 bases, and 7 bases had no gene match. The CDR3 has 15 amino acids. The CDR3 reads CASSLGGGAVTEAFF. In DNA form, the CDR3 reads TGTGCCAGCAGTTTAGGAGGGGGCGCGGTCACTGAAGCTTTCTTT. Combining the CDR3 with reference TRBV28 and TRBJ1-1 gives the whole variable domain DVKVTQSSRYLVKRTGEKVFLECVQDMDHENMFWYRQDPGLGLRLIYFSYDVKMKEKGDIPEGYSVSREKKERFSLILESASTNQTSMYLCASSLGGGAVTEAFFGQGTRLTVV.

The chain carries TRBV30 and TRBJ1-2, with a weak D call TRBD1 (6 bases). Germline V gene data show CDR1 as GTSNPN and CDR2 as SVGIG (reference sequence). Trimming took 4 bases from V and 0 from J, leaving 18 bases between them. CDR3 length equals 16 residues. The CDR3 coding sequence is TGTGCCTGGAACCCGGAGGGGGGGAGCACTAACTATGGCTACACCTTC. It codes for CAWNPEGGSTNYGYTF.

The rearrangement joins TRBV7-8 to TRBJ1-2; no firm D call. This CDR3 is 14 amino acids long. V lost 1 base and J lost 4, with 10 bases in between. Germline V gene data show CDR1 as SGHVS and CDR2 as FQNEAQ. CDR3 sequence (DNA): TGTGCCAGCAGCTTAGAGGTGTGGGCCTATGGCTACACCTTC. This sequence encodes CASSLEVWAYGYTF.